These 29 T cell receptor beta chains were sequenced from one sample in a study of shared clonotypes between healthy human individuals. The repertoire was sequenced with immunoSEQ multiplex PCR; TCRdb's copy has only in-frame clones and lacks some. The sample gives 640,000 or so clones, about two thirds of which show up once; less than 2% is in the top ten. Sequenced: memory CD4+ T cells sorted from blood. The subset: CD45RA-negative fraction. The receptor source for this set is a woman aged 25 to 39 in good health.

The chain has TRBV7-8 and TRBJ2-7, with 9 bases identical to TRBD1. V dropped 5 bases and J dropped 6; count of bases not matched to a gene: 11. Germline CDR1 is SGHVS and CDR2 is FQNEAQ. The CDR3 spans 15 residues. The CDR3 spells CASSPPDRGHTEQYF. CDR3 nucleotide sequence: TGTGCCAGCAGCCCTCCGGACAGGGGTCATACCGAGCAGTACTTC.

Worth noting for this clone: Other DNA variants within this sample encode the same CDR3. The chain carries TRBV29-1 and TRBJ1-1, with 11 bases fitting TRBD1. This CDR3 has 14 residues. V trimming: 3 bases; J trimming: 3 bases; junction bases outside the gene matches: 3. Germline CDR1 is SQVTM and CDR2 is ANQGSEA. In DNA, the CDR3 is TGCAGCGTTGAGGGGGACAGGGGGGACACTGAAGCTTTCTTT. It codes for CSVEGDRGDTEAFF.

The chain recombines TRBV19 with TRBJ1-1, with D possibly being TRBD1 (6 bases). The CDR3 totals 15 residues. The germline V and J ends were trimmed by 7 bases and 2 bases, with 17 bases remaining between them. Germline lookup yields CDR1 LNHDA and CDR2 SQIVND (reference sequence). The CDR3 DNA sequence: TGTGCCAGTACCGACCGGGGGCATCGAAACACTGAAGCTTTCTTT. It specifies CASTDRGHRNTEAFF.

The J gene is TRBJ2-7, the V gene TRBV6-4; D remains unclear. The CDR3 loop spans 17 amino acids. Germline V gene sequence: CDR1 MRHNA, CDR2 SNTAGT. The ends were cut back, 5 bases at V and 0 bases at J, with 20 bases in the middle. The CDR3 coding sequence is TGTGCCAGCAGTTATCAAACCGGGTCCTTGAGCTCCTACGAGCAGTACTTC. Protein sequence: CASSYQTGSLSSYEQYF.

Remarks on this clone: An end of the junction does not agree with germline; a read error may underlie this. This chain uses TRBV7-2 with TRBJ2-5, with 10 bases identical to TRBD1. This CDR3 spans 15 amino acids. The germline gives CDR1 SGHTA, CDR2 FQGNSA. The CDR3 region has the DNA TGTGCCAGCACCCAAACCGGGGACAGGGGAGAGGCCCAGTACTTC. Translated, it gives CASTQTGDRGEAQYF.

The chain is built from TRBV11-2 and TRBJ2-7; 10 nucleotides line up with TRBD2. The CDR3 runs to 17 residues. Germline-derived CDR1 and CDR2 are SGHAT and FQNNGV. Germline trimming cut 0 bases from V and 0 bases from J; bases unmatched to any gene: 5. Here the CDR3 DNA reads TGTGCCAGCAGCTTAGATAGGACTAGCGGAGCCTCCTACGAGCAGTACTTC. The encoded protein is CASSLDRTSGASYEQYF. The full variable domain, its missing parts supplied by reference TRBV11-2 and TRBJ2-7, is EAGVAQSPRYKIIEKRQSVAFWCNPISGHATLYWYQQILGQGPKLLIQFQNNGVVDDSQLPKDRFSAERLKGVDSTLKIQPAKLEDSAVYLCASSLDRTSGASYEQYFGPGTRLTVT.

There are a few counts of this clone. The chain couples TRBV11-2 to TRBJ2-1, with 7 bases fitting TRBD2. Trimming at V came to 6 bases and at J to 3 bases, leaving 8 bases not matched to a gene. This CDR3 is built from 15 residues. CDR1 is SGHAT and CDR2 is FQNNGV in the germline V gene. CDR3 DNA sequence: TGTGCCAGCAGTCTGACAACTAGCGACTACAATGAGCAGTTCTTC. This codes for CASSLTTSDYNEQFF. Full variable domain (remainder filled in from reference TRBV11-2 and TRBJ2-1): EAGVAQSPRYKIIEKRQSVAFWCNPISGHATLYWYQQILGQGPKLLIQFQNNGVVDDSQLPKDRFSAERLKGVDSTLKIQPAKLEDSAVYLCASSLTTSDYNEQFFGPGTRLTVL.

The chain has TRBV4-1 and TRBJ2-1; tentative D call: TRBD2 (7 bases). Trimming took off 3 bases at V and 2 bases at J, with 17 bases between the two ends. Germline V CDR1 and CDR2: MGHRA, YSYEKL. This CDR3 has 17 residues. The CDR3 DNA reads TGCGCCAGCAGCCAGGGGGGGGCCCGGAGCCCCTACAATGAGCAGTTCTTC. This translates into CASSQGGARSPYNEQFF.

For this clone: The sample contains more than one DNA sequence encoding this CDR3. The chain recombines TRBV6-6 with TRBJ2-1; D is uncertain. The CDR3 consists of 15 residues. Germline-derived CDR1 and CDR2 are MNHNY and SVGAGI (reference sequence). Trimming left V 0 bases short and J 4 bases short, with 10 bases between. The CDR3 bases are TGTGCCAGCAGTTACTCCCCGGGCCGATACAATGAGCAGTTCTTC. It codes for CASSYSPGRYNEQFF.

This clone was observed a handful of times. This chain uses TRBV28 with TRBJ1-2, with 7 bases that match TRBD1. V lost 5 bases and J lost 9; bases outside the gene matches: 12. CDR1 MDHEN and CDR2 SYDVKM come from the germline V gene. There are 14 residues in the CDR3. CDR3 sequence (DNA): TGTGCCAGCAGTGGCCTGGGGACAGAAGGCCGCTACACCTTC. Protein sequence: CASSGLGTEGRYTF.

The rearrangement joins TRBV27 to TRBJ1-5; TRBD1 matches 9 bases. CDR1 and CDR2 from the germline V gene are MNHEY and SMNVEV (reference sequence). The CDR3 has 16 amino acids. J lost 4 bases, V lost 4 bases, and 8 bases had no gene match. CDR3 residues: CASSWKGQGPNQPQHF. In DNA, the CDR3 is TGTGCCAGCAGTTGGAAAGGACAGGGGCCTAATCAGCCCCAGCATTTT.

The chain combines TRBV5-1 with TRBJ2-7; D perhaps matches TRBD1 (6 bases). Germline CDR1 reads SGHRS; CDR2 reads YFSETQ. The V gene lost 4 bases and the J gene lost 3 bases, with 14 bases spanning the gap. CDR3 size: 14 residues. The CDR3 loop is CASSGSTGNYEQYF. CDR3 nucleotides: TGCGCCAGCAGCGGTTCAACAGGGAACTACGAGCAGTACTTC. Looking up the rest from reference TRBV5-1 and TRBJ2-7 gives the full variable domain: KAGVTQTPRYLIKTRGQQVTLSCSPISGHRSVSWYQQTPGQGLQFLFEYFSETQRNKGNFPGRFSGRQFSNSRSEMNVSTLELGDSALYLCASSGSTGNYEQYFGPGTRLTVT.

The chain employs TRBV20-1 and TRBJ2-1; tentative D call: TRBD2 (5 bases). CDR3 length equals 11 residues. CDR1 is DFQATT and CDR2 is SNEGSKA in the germline V gene (reference sequence). V was shortened by 6 bases and J by 9 bases, with 12 bases between the two germline ends. The CDR3 loop is CSARTTSEQFF. Written as DNA, the CDR3 is TGCAGTGCGAGGACCACTAGTGAGCAGTTCTTC.

The CDR3 DNA follows: TGCGCCAGCAGGCATAACAGGGCGATCCCCTACGAGCAGTACTTC. As protein: CASRHNRAIPYEQYF. This chain links TRBV10-2 with TRBJ2-7, with D possibly being TRBD1 (6 bases). Trimming removed 6 bases from V and 2 bases from J, with 17 bases in between. Looked up from germline, CDR1 is WSHSY and CDR2 is SAAADI. The CDR3 totals 15 residues.

The chain couples TRBV29-1 to TRBJ2-7; the D gene is possibly TRBD1 (5 bases). Germline V CDR1 and CDR2: SQVTM, ANQGSEA. The CDR3 length is 13 residues. V dropped 1 base and J dropped 5 bases, with 12 bases sitting between them. The CDR3: CSVEGQGKDEQYF. The CDR3 DNA reads TGCAGCGTTGAAGGGCAGGGTAAGGACGAGCAGTACTTC.

The chain employs TRBV27 and TRBJ2-7, with D possibly matching TRBD2 (5 bases). V lost 5 bases, J lost 3 bases, and 17 bases lay in between. Looked up from germline, CDR1 is MNHEY and CDR2 is SMNVEV (reference sequence). The CDR3 is 15 amino acids. DNA of the CDR3: TGTGCCAGCAGTGAGTCTCCTAGCTCCGACTACGAGCAGTACTTC. It yields the protein CASSESPSSDYEQYF.

This clone was picked up a small number of times. The chain carries TRBV5-1 and TRBJ2-2; TRBD1 is a possible D gene (5 bases). Deletions cut 1 base from V and 7 bases from J, with 8 bases between. The CDR3 sequence is 13 residues long. Germline CDR1 and CDR2: SGHRS and YFSETQ. CDR3 DNA sequence: TGCGCCAGCAGCTTGATAGGGGTCGGGGAGCTGTTTTTT. Protein sequence: CASSLIGVGELFF.

This chain uses TRBV9 with TRBJ2-1; no definite D call. The CDR3 spans 15 residues. The germline gives CDR1 SGDLS, CDR2 YYNGEE. Trimming removed 0 bases from V and 2 bases from J, with 9 bases in between. The CDR3, as DNA: TGTGCCAGCAGCGTAGGTGGCGGTCCCTACAATGAGCAGTTCTTC. It translates to CASSVGGGPYNEQFF.

The chain couples TRBV18 to TRBJ2-7; possibly TRBD1 or TRBD2 for D (6 bases each). The germline V gene encodes CDR1 KGHSH and CDR2 LQKENI. This CDR3 is built from 16 residues. V was clipped by 2 bases and J by 4 bases, with 18 bases between them. CDR3 residues: CASSPSWGAGRYEQYF. CDR3 coding DNA: TGTGCCAGCTCACCATCATGGGGGGCAGGGAGGTACGAGCAGTACTTC.

The CDR3 DNA reads TGTGCCAGCAGTCTTTCGTTTAGGGCCTCTCGGGGCTACACCTTC. Its translation is CASSLSFRASRGYTF. V usage is TRBV28 and J usage is TRBJ1-2, with no clear D. Germline CDR1 reads MDHEN; CDR2 reads SYDVKM. Trimming left V 5 bases short and J 8 bases short, with 21 bases between. This CDR3 has 15 amino acids.

This clone was counted only a few times. The genes are TRBV5-1 and TRBJ2-3, with D perhaps TRBD1 (5 bases). Germline assignment: CDR1 SGHRS and CDR2 YFSETQ. The CDR3 runs 16 residues. V was clipped by 1 base and J by 0 bases, with 12 bases between them. This CDR3 is CASSLPQGPSTDTQYF. CDR3 nucleotides: TGCGCCAGCAGCTTGCCTCAGGGCCCCAGCACAGATACGCAGTATTTT.

This clone was seen many times. The rearrangement links TRBV27 to TRBJ2-7, with D maybe TRBD1 (5 bases). V was clipped by 2 bases and J by 0 bases, with 11 bases between them. The length of the CDR3 is 15 residues. Germline V gene sequence: CDR1 MNHEY, CDR2 SMNVEV (reference sequence). CDR3 in amino acids: CASSLHYRNSYEQYF. The CDR3, as DNA: TGTGCCAGCAGTTTACATTACAGGAACTCCTACGAGCAGTACTTC.

The V and J genes are TRBV28 and TRBJ1-1; possible D gene TRBD1, 5 bases. From germline, CDR1 is MDHEN and CDR2 SYDVKM. There are 15 residues in the CDR3. Trimming removed 3 bases from V and 5 bases from J, with 16 bases in between. CDR3 coding DNA: TGTGCCAGCAGTTTTACTGGGGCTTTTGGGACTGAAGCTTTCTTT. Protein sequence: CASSFTGAFGTEAFF.

The V gene is TRBV13, the J gene TRBJ2-2; no clear D gene. The germline V gene has CDR1 PRHDT and CDR2 FYEKMQ (reference sequence). Trimming pared 5 bases from V and 0 bases from J, leaving 13 bases between. The CDR3 contains 16 residues. The CDR3: CASSPFGVPNTGELFF. Written as DNA, the CDR3 is TGTGCCAGCAGCCCATTTGGGGTCCCGAACACCGGGGAGCTGTTTTTT.

The rearrangement links TRBV13 to TRBJ2-3; 14 bases are a match to TRBD2. The germline V gene encodes CDR1 PRHDT and CDR2 FYEKMQ (reference sequence). The CDR3 totals 16 residues. After removal of 5 bases from V and 6 bases from J, the junction contained 7 bases not matched to a gene. CDR3 region: CASSQGLAGGADTQYF. In DNA, the CDR3 is TGTGCCAGCAGCCAAGGACTAGCGGGAGGTGCGGATACGCAGTATTTT.

The V call is TRBV7-2, the J call TRBJ1-3; 7 bases line up with TRBD1. After removal of 5 bases from V and 2 bases from J, the junction contained 6 bases not matched to a gene. Germline V gene data show CDR1 as SGHTA and CDR2 as FQGNSA. CDR3 size: 15 residues. The chain's CDR3 is CASSNHRGTGNTIYF. CDR3 in DNA: TGTGCCAGCAGCAACCACAGGGGAACTGGAAACACCATATATTTT. The whole variable domain, filled in from reference TRBV7-2 and TRBJ1-3, reads GAGVSQSPSNKVTEKGKDVELRCDPISGHTALYWYRQSLGQGLEFLIYFQGNSAPDKSGLPSDRFSAERTGGSVSTLTIQRTQQEDSAVYLCASSNHRGTGNTIYFGEGSWLTVV.

The V gene is TRBV7-3, the J gene TRBJ2-5; 7 bases map to TRBD1. The ends lost 5 bases at V and 2 bases at J; junction bases unmatched: 2. Germline assignment: CDR1 SGHTA and CDR2 FQGTGA. This CDR3 is 13 amino acids long. The CDR3 region has the DNA TGTGCCAGCAGCCAGGGACAGCAAGAGACCCAGTACTTC. Its translation: CASSQGQQETQYF.

The rearrangement uses TRBV5-1 and TRBJ2-3; D gene ambiguous. Germline V gene data show CDR1 as SGHRS and CDR2 as YFSETQ. The V gene lost 0 bases and the J gene lost 0 bases, with 5 bases spanning the gap. CDR3 length: 14 residues. The CDR3 DNA reads as TGCGCCAGCAGCTTGGAACCTAGCACAGATACGCAGTATTTT. As protein: CASSLEPSTDTQYF.

In its sample, this clone was seen many times. The rearrangement uses TRBV5-1 and TRBJ1-2; D unclear. This CDR3 region has 17 residues. Trimming cost V 0 bases and J 0 bases, with 15 bases left between them. Germline V CDR1 and CDR2: SGHRS, YFSETQ. Here the CDR3 reads CASSLDLVLAANYGYTF. The CDR3, as DNA: TGCGCCAGCAGCTTGGACTTAGTACTCGCAGCTAACTATGGCTACACCTTC.